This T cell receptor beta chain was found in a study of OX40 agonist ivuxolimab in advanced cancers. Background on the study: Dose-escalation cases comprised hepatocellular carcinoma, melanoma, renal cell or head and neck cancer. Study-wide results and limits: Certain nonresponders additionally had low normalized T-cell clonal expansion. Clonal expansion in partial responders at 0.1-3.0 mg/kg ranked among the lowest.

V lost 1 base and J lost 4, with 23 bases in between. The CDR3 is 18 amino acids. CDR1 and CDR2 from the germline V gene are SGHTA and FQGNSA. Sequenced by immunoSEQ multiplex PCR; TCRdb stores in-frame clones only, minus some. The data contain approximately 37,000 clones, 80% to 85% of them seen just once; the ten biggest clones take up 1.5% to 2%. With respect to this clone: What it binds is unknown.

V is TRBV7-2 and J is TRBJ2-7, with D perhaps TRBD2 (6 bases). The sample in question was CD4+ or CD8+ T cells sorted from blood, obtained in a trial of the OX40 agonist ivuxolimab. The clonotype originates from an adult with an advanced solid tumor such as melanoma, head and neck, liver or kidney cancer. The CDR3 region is CASSLVSGGDDRLYEQYF. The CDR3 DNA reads TGTGCCAGCAGCTTAGTTTCCGGAGGGGACGATCGATTGTACGAGCAGTACTTC.